The clone carrying this TCR beta chain occurred many times. Its antigen is unidentified. This sample's time point: newly diagnosed GD, antithyroid drugs for less than 3 months. From PBMCs, RNA was extracted and then used to make the TCR library. Arm-PCR of CDR3 regions and iRepertoire HTBI primers were used to build TCR beta libraries. A single record per CDR3 protein comes from TCRdb applying MiXCR to the multiplex PCR reads. The table includes 360,000 or so distinct CDR3 sequences, about 16% detected once. The sample comes from a study of regulatory T cells in long-lasting Graves disease. Study outcomes and limitations: Preferential use of TRBV28, TRBJ1-2 and TRBJ2-5 was seen in persistent disease.

V lost 2 bases and J lost 0, with 14 bases in between. The CDR3 contains 16 residues. Germline loops: CDR1 SGHVS, CDR2 FNYEAQ. The same sample was also used in a study of T cells in Graves' hyperthyroidism and ophthalmopathy.

V and J are TRBV7-6 and TRBJ2-7, with D perhaps TRBD2 (5 bases). The sequence was obtained from a woman aged 18-29 years with Graves disease. Sequenced here: peripheral blood mononuclear cells (PBMCs), sampled at new diagnosis, from a patient treated with antithyroid drugs. CDR3 DNA: TGTGCCAGCAGCTTAATCGCGGGTCAGGACTCCTACGAGCAGTACTTC. It is translated as CASSLIAGQDSYEQYF.